This note documents a single T cell receptor (beta chain) sequence. The investigators amplified TCR beta CDR3 regions from RNA transcripts. When the TCR CDR3 underwent first-round RT-PCR, the HTBI primer set was used. TCRdb itself ran the multiplex PCR reads through MiXCR, one entry per CDR3 protein. This table has about 500,000 distinct CDR3 sequences, approximately 15% appearing once. The record originates from a study of T cells in Graves' hyperthyroidism and ophthalmopathy. Germline V gene data show CDR1 as SEHNR and CDR2 as FQNEAQ (reference sequence). The CDR3 is made up of 17 amino acids. J gave up 6 bases and V 4 bases, and 10 bases lay outside the gene matches.

The sequence was collected from a young woman with Graves' hyperthyroidism. Sequenced: blood. This chain joins TRBV7-9 and TRBJ2-1, with 12 bases fitting TRBD2. The CDR3 loop is CASSSLAGLAGSNEQFF. The DNA for the CDR3 is TGTGCCAGCAGCTCTCTCGCCGGACTAGCGGGATCCAATGAGCAGTTCTTC.